This T cell receptor beta chain was recovered during a study of cytotoxic CD8 clonotypes in ibrutinib-treated CLL. Whole-study context: The patients comprised approximately 11 relapsed/refractory and around 16 treatment-naive cases, under 18 IGHV unmutated.

Assay used: immunoSEQ multiplex PCR; TCRdb lists only in-frame clones, some missing. The profile covers over 200,000 clones, with roughly 79% appearing a single time and 11% taken by the ten largest. Study-wide findings and caveats: In sustained-remission versus progressing patients, sampling times differed. Clonality at baseline surpassed age-matched healthy donors and tracked circulating CD8+ T-cell counts.

As regards this clone: The target antigen is unknown.

The TCR comes from a human donor with chronic lymphocytic leukemia. Specimen: PBMCs, collected after 12 months of ibrutinib treatment.

Here the CDR3 reads CASSESGTASEQYF. The CDR3 DNA is TGCGCCAGCAGTGAGTCGGGGACAGCTTCCGAGCAGTACTTC. The chain combines TRBV10-1 with TRBJ2-7; 7 nucleotides align to TRBD1. CDR1 and CDR2 from the germline V gene are WNHNN and SYGVQD (reference sequence). V shed 0 bases and J 6 bases; nucleotides not matched to a gene: 5. The CDR3 consists of 14 residues.